This section outlines one T cell receptor beta chain sequence together with its context. Its target is not known. Together with a sample-barcoded 5' primer, a J-beta primer mix was included in a second PCR lasting about 6 to 12 cycles. One entry per CDR3 protein, called by TCRdb with MiXCR from the 5' RACE reads. Found here are roughly 1.5 million distinct CDR3 sequences, 35% to 45% of them singletons; the top ten hold over 3.5%. This sample stems from a study of blood T cells in healthy people across ages. The wider study: In model experiments, template switching was able to capture about one barcoded beta molecule for every two T cells that were present.

Whole-study results and caveats: As naive T cell percentage varied, TCR beta diversity correlated strongly with it. Per-million-T-cell TCR beta diversity fell roughly linearly with age. Naive and antigen-experienced cells could not be conclusively compared, given unsorted PBMCs.

Sequencing used blood. The receptor was isolated from a woman younger than 30 in good health.

The CDR3 DNA reads as TGTGCCAGCAGTCCGAGAGAGATGAACACTGAAGCTTTCTTT. Translation: CASSPREMNTEAFF. The V gene is TRBV2, the J gene TRBJ1-1; D not resolved. The CDR3 covers 14 residues. Germline V gene sequence: CDR1 SNHLY, CDR2 FYNNEI. The V gene lost 5 bases and the J gene lost 0 bases, with 10 bases spanning the gap.